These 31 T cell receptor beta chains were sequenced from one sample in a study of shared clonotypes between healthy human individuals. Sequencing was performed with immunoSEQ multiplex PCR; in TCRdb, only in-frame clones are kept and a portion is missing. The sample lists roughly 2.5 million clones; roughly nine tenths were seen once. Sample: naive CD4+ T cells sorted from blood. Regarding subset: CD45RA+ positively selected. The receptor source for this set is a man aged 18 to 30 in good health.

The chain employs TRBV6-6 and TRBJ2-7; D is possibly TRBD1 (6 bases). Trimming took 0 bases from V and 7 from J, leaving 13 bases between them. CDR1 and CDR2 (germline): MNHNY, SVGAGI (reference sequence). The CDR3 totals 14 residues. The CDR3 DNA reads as TGTGCCAGCAGTTACTCGCCAGGGGCGCGGGAGCAGTACTTC. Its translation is CASSYSPGAREQYF.

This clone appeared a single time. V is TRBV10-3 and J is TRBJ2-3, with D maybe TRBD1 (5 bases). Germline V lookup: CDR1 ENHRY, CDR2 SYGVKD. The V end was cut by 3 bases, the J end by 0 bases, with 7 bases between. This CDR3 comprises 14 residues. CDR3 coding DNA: TGTGCCATCAGTGAAGGGGCGAGCACAGATACGCAGTATTTT. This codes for CAISEGASTDTQYF.

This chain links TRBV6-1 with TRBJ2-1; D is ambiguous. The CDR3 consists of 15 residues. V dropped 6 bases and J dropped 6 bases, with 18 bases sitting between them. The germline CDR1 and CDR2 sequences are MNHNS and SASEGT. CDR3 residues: CASSPHLDKGNEQFF. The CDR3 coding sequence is TGTGCCAGCAGCCCTCATCTAGACAAGGGCAATGAGCAGTTCTTC.

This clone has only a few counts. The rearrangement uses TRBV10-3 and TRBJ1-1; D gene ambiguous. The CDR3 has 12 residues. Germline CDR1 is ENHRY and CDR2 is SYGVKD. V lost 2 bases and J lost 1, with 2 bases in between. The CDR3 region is CAISEANTEAFF. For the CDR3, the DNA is TGTGCCATCAGTGAGGCGAACACTGAAGCTTTCTTT.

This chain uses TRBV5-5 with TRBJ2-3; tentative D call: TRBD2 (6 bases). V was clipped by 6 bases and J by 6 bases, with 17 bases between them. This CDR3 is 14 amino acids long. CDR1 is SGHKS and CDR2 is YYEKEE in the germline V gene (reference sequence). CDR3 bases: TGTGCCAGCATCCAATGGGGGGTTAGCGATACGCAGTATTTT. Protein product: CASIQWGVSDTQYF.

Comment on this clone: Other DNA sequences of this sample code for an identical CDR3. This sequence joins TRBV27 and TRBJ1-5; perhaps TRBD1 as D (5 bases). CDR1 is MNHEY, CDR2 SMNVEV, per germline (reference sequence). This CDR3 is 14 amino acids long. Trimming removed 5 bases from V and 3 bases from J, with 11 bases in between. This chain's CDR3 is CASSLRGVNQPQHF. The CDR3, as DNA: TGTGCCAGCAGTCTTAGGGGAGTCAATCAGCCCCAGCATTTT.

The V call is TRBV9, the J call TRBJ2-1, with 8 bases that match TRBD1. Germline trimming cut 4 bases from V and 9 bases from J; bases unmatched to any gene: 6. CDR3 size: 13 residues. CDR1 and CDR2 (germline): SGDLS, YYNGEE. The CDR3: CASSTTGQGEQFF. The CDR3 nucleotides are TGTGCCAGCAGCACAACAGGACAGGGTGAGCAGTTCTTC.

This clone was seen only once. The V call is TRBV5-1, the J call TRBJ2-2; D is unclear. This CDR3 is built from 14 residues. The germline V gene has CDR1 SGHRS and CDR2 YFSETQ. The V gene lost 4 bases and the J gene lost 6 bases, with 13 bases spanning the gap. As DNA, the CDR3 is TGCGCCAGCAGCCCAAGCACGGGTGCCGGGGAGCTGTTTTTT. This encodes CASSPSTGAGELFF.

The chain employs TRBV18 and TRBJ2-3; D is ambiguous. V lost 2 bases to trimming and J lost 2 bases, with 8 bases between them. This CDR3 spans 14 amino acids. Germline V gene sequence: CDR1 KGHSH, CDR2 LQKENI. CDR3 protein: CASSPAAPTDTQYF. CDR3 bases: TGTGCCAGCTCACCAGCGGCCCCCACAGATACGCAGTATTTT.

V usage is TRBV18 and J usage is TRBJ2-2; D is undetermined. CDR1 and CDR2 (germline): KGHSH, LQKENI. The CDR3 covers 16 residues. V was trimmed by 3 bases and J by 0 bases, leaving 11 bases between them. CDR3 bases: TGTGCCAGCTCACCCCAACTCCGAACGAACACCGGGGAGCTGTTTTTT. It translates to CASSPQLRTNTGELFF.

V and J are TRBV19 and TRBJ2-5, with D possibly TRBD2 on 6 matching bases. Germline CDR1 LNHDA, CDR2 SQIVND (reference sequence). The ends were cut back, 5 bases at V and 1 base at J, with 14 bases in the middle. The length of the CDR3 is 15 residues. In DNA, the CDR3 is TGTGCCAGTAGTCCCGGGGGATCCCGCCAAGAGACCCAGTACTTC. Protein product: CASSPGGSRQETQYF.

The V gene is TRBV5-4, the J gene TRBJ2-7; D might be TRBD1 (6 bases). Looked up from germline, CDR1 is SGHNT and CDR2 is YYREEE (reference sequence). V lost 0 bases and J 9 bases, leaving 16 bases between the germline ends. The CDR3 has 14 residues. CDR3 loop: CASSLGGQGKGQYF. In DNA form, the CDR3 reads TGTGCCAGCAGCTTGGGGGGGCAGGGAAAGGGGCAGTACTTC.

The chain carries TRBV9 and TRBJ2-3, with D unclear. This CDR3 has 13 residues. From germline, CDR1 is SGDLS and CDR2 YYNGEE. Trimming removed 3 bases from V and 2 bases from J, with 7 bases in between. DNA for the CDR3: TGTGCCAGCAGCGGAGTAGACACAGATACGCAGTATTTT. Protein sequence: CASSGVDTDTQYF.

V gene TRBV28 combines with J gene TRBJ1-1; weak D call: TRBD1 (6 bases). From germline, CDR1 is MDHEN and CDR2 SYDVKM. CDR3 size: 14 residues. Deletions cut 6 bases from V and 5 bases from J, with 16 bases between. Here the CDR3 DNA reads TGTGCCAGCAGGGGGGGGCCGGGAGGTACTGAAGCTTTCTTT. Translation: CASRGGPGGTEAFF.

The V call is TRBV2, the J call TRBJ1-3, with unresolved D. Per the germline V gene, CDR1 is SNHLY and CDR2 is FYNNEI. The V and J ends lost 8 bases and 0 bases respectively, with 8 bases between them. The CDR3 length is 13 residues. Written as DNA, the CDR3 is TGTGCCAGCTTGACTGGCTCTGGAAACACCATATATTTT. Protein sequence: CASLTGSGNTIYF.

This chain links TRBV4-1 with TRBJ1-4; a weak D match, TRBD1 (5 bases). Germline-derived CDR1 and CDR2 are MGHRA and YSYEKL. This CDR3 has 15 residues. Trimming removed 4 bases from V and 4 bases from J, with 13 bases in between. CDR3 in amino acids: CASSREGRSNEKLFF. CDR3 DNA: TGCGCCAGCAGCCGAGAGGGACGGAGTAATGAAAAACTGTTTTTT.

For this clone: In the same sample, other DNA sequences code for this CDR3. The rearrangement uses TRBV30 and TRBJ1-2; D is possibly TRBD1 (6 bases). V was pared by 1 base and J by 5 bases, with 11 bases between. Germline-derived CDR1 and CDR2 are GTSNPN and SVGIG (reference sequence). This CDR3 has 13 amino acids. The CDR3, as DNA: TGTGCCTGGAGTGCTTCAGGGGTTTATGGCTACACCTTC. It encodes CAWSASGVYGYTF.

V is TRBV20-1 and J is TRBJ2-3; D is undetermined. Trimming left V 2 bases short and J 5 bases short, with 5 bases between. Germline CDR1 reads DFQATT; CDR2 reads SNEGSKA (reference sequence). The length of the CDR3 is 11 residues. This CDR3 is CSARLVDTQYF. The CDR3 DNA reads TGCAGTGCTAGATTGGTAGATACGCAGTATTTT.

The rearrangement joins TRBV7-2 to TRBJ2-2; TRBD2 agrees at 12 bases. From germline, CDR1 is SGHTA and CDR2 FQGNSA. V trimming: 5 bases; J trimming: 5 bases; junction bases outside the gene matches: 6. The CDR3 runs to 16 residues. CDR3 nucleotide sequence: TGTGCCAGCAGCATCTGGACTAGCGGGGCGACCGGGGAGCTGTTTTTT. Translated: CASSIWTSGATGELFF.

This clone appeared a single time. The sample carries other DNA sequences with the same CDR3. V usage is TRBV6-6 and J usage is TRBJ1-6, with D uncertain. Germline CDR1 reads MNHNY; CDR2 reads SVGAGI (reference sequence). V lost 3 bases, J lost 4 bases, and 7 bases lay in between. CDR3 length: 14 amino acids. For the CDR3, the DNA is TGTGCCAGCAGTTATAGCCGTTATAATTCACCCCTCCACTTT. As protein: CASSYSRYNSPLHF.

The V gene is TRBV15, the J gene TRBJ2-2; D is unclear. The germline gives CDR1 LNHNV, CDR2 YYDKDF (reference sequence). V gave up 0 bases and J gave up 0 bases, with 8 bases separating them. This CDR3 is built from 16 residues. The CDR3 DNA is TGTGCCACCAGCAGAGATGTCGCCCCGAACACCGGGGAGCTGTTTTTT. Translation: CATSRDVAPNTGELFF. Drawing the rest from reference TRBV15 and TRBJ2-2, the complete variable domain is DAMVIQNPRYQVTQFGKPVTLSCSQTLNHNVMYWYQQKSSQAPKLLFHYYDKDFNNEADTPDNFQSRRPNTSFCFLDIRSPGLGDTAMYLCATSRDVAPNTGELFFGEGSRLTVL.

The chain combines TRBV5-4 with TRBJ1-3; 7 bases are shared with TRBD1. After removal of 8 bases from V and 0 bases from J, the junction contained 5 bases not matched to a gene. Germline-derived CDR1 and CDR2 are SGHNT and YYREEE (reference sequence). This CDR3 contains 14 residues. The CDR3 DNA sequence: TGTGCCAGTCGACAGGGCCCCTCTGGAAACACCATATATTTT. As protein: CASRQGPSGNTIYF.

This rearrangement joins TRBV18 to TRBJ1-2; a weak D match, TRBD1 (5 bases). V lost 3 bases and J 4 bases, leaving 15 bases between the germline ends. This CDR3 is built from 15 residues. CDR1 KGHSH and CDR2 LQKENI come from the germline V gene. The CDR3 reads CASSPGRGGSYGYTF. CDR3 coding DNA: TGTGCCAGCTCACCGGGGCGGGGAGGAAGCTATGGCTACACCTTC.

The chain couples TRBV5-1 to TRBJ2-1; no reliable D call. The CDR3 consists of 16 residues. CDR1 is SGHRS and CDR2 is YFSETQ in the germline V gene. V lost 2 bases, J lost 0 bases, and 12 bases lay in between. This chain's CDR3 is CASSLSVQSSYNEQFF. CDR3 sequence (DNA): TGCGCCAGCAGCTTAAGCGTTCAGAGCTCCTACAATGAGCAGTTCTTC.

The CDR3 is CASSIRQGTDTQYF. As DNA, the CDR3 is TGTGCCAGCAGCATCAGACAGGGCACAGATACGCAGTATTTT. The V and J genes are TRBV7-9 and TRBJ2-3; the D gene is possibly TRBD1 (6 bases). The CDR3 runs 14 residues. V gave up 5 bases and J gave up 1 base, with 10 bases separating them. The germline V gene encodes CDR1 SEHNR and CDR2 FQNEAQ (reference sequence).

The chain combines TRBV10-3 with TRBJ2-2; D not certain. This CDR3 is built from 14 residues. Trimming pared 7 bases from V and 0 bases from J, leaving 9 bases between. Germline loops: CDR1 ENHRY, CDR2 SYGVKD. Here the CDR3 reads CAITAQTNTGELFF. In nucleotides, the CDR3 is TGTGCCATCACAGCGCAGACGAACACCGGGGAGCTGTTTTTT.

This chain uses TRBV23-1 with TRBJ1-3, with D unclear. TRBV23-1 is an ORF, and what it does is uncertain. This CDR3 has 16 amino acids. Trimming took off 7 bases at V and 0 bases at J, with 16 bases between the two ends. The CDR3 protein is CASTRGPGSSGNTIYF. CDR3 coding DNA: TGCGCCAGCACCCGAGGTCCAGGAAGCTCTGGAAACACCATATATTTT.

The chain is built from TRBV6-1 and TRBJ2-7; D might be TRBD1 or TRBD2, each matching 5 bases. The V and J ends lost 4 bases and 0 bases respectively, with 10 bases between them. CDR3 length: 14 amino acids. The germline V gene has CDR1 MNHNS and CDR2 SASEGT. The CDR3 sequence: CASSVAQGSYEQYF. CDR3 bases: TGTGCCAGCAGTGTAGCGCAGGGCTCCTACGAGCAGTACTTC.

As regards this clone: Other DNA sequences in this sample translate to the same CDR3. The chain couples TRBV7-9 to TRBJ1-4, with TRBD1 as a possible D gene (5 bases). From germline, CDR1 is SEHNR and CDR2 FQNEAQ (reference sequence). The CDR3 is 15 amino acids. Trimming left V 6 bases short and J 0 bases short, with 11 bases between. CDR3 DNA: TGTGCCAGCAGTTTTTGGGGGGCAACTAATGAAAAACTGTTTTTT. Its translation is CASSFWGATNEKLFF.

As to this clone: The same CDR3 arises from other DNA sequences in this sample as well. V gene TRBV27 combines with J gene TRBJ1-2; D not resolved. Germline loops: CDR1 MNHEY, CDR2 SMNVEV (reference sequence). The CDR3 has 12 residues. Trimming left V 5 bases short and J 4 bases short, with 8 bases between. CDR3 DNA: TGTGCCAGCAGTCAAGGCCCCTATGGCTACACCTTC. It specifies CASSQGPYGYTF.

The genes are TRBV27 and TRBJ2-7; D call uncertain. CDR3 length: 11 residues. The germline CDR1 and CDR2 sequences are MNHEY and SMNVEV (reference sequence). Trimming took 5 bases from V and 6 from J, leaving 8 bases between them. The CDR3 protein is CASSAWGEQYF. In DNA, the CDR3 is TGTGCCAGCAGTGCTTGGGGCGAGCAGTACTTC.